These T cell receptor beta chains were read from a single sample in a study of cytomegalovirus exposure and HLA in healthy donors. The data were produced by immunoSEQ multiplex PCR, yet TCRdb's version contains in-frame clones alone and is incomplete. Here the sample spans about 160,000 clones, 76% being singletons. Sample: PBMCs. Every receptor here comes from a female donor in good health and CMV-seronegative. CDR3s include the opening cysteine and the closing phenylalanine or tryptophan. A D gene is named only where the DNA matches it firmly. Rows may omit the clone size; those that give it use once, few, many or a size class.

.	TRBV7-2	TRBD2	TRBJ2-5	CATQLAGAETQYF	TGTGCCACCCAACTAGCGGGGGCGGAGACCCAGTACTTC
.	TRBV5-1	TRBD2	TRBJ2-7	CASSGGSIPEQYF	TGCGCCAGCAGCGGCGGGAGCATCCCCGAGCAGTACTTC
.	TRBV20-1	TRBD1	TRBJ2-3	CSARGGLTQYF	TGCAGTGCCCGAGGGGGCCTTACGCAGTATTTT
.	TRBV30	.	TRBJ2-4	CAWSQTGAKNIQYF	TGTGCCTGGAGTCAAACGGGAGCCAAAAACATTCAGTACTTC
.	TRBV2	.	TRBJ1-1	CASSVQGTEAFF	TGTGCCAGCAGCGTCCAGGGCACTGAAGCTTTCTTT
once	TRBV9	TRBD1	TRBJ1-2	CASSASTGKGYGYTF	TGTGCCAGCAGCGCATCGACAGGGAAGGGCTATGGCTACACCTTC
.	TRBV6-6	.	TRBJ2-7	CASSYSRQLYEQYF	TGTGCCAGCAGTTACTCGAGACAGCTCTACGAGCAGTACTTC
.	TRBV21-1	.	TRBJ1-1	CASRRAGNTEAFF	TGTGCCAGCAGACGGGCGGGGAACACTGAAGCTTTCTTT
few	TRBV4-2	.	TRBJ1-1	CASSQGTVRGEAFF	TGTGCCAGCAGCCAAGGGACAGTTAGGGGTGAAGCTTTCTTT
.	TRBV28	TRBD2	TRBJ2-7	CASSSLTSGGSYEQYF	TGTGCCAGCAGTTCCTTAACTAGCGGGGGTTCCTACGAGCAGTACTTC
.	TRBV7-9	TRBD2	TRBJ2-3	CASSLVAGSTDTQYF	TGTGCCAGCAGCCTTGTAGCGGGATCCACAGATACGCAGTATTTT
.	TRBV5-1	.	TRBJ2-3	CASSPRERVDKTDTQYF	TGCGCCAGCAGCCCCCGGGAGAGAGTGGATAAGACAGATACGCAGTATTTT
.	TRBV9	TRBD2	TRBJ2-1	CASSVGRGGYNEQFF	TGTGCCAGCAGCGTAGGGCGGGGGGGGTACAATGAGCAGTTCTTC
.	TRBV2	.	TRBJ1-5	CASSGQMDNQPQHF	TGTGCCAGCAGTGGACAGATGGACAATCAGCCCCAGCATTTT
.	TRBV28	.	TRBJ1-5	CASMSGGNQPQHF	TGTGCCAGCATGTCAGGCGGCAATCAGCCCCAGCATTTT
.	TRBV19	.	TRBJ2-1	CASSRGYNEQFF	TGTGCCAGTAGCCGGGGTTACAATGAGCAGTTCTTC
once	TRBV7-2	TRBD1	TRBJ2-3	CASSFSGQGNFFGDTQYF	TGTGCCAGCAGCTTTTCGGGACAGGGAAATTTCTTTGGAGATACGCAGTATTTT
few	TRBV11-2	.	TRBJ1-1	CASSLTASPTEAFF	TGTGCCAGCAGCTTAACAGCCAGCCCCACTGAAGCTTTCTTT
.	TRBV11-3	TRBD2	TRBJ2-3	CASSFGGSTDTQYF	TGTGCCAGCAGCTTCGGGGGGAGCACAGATACGCAGTATTTT
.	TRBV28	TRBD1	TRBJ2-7	CTSSDTGGVSYEQYF	TGTACCAGCAGTGACACAGGGGGCGTATCCTACGAGCAGTACTTC
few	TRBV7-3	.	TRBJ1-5	CASSLRGRVHQPQHF	TGTGCCAGCAGCTTAAGGGGGCGGGTTCATCAGCCCCAGCATTTT
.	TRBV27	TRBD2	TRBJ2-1	CASSSSSGEQYNEQFF	TGTGCCAGCAGTTCGTCTAGCGGGGAGCAATACAATGAGCAGTTCTTC
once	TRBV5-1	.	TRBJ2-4	CASSAQPPTGTLAKNIQYF	TGCGCCAGCAGCGCTCAACCTCCAACCGGGACTCTAGCCAAAAACATTCAGTACTTC
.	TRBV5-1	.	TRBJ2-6	CASSVAGLPGANVLTF	TGCGCCAGCAGCGTAGCCGGCCTCCCTGGGGCCAACGTCCTGACTTTC